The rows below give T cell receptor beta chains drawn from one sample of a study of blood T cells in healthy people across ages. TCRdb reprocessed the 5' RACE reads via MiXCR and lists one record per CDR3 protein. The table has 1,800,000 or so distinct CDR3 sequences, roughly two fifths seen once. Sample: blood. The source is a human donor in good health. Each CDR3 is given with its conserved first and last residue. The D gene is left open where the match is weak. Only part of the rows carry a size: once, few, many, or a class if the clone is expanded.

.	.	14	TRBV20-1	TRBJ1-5	TGCAGTGCTAAGAGACCATATAGCAATCAGCCCCAGCATTTT	CSAKRPYSNQPQHF
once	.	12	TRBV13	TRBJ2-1	TGTGCCTGTTCCATTTGGGGGAATGAGCAGTTCTTC	CACSIWGNEQFF
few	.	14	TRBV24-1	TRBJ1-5	TGTGCCACCAGTGATTTGGATTGGTGGGGGCCCCAGCATTTT	CATSDLDWWGPQHF
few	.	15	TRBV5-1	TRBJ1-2	TGCGCCAGCAGCTTGTCCCCAGGGAGCTTTCAGGGCTACACCTTC	CASSLSPGSFQGYTF
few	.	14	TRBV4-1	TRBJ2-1	TGCGCCAGCAGCCAAGCGGCGGGACTTAATGAGCAGTTCTTC	CASSQAAGLNEQFF
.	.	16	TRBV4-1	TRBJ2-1	TGCGCCAGCAGCCAAGAGGGACGGAACTCTTACAATGAGCAGTTCTTC	CASSQEGRNSYNEQFF
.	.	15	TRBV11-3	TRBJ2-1	TGTGCCAGCAGCTTGGGGCCCCTAATGCACAATGAGCAGTTCTTC	CASSLGPLMHNEQFF
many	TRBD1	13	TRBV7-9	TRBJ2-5	TGTGCCAGCAGTTCAAGGGGGCCGGAGACCCAGTACTTC	CASSSRGPETQYF
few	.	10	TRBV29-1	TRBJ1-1	TGCAGCGTTGGTCTGAGTGAAGCTTTCTTT	CSVGLSEAFF
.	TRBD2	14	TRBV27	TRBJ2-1	TGTGCCACAGCCCGGGGGGACTACTACAATGAGCAGTTCTTC	CATARGDYYNEQFF
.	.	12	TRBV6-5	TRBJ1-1	TGTGCCAGCAGCCGGACCCTATCTGAAGCTTTCTTT	CASSRTLSEAFF
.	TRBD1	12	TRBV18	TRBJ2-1	TGTGCCAGCGGCAGGGGGCCGGGTGAGCAGTTCTTC	CASGRGPGEQFF
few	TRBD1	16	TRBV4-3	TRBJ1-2	TGCGCCAGCAGCCAGGCGTGGACAGGGGGTATATATGGCTACACCTTC	CASSQAWTGGIYGYTF
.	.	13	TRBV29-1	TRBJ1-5	TGCAGCGTTGCACAGGATAAAGCCCAGCCCCAGCATTTT	CSVAQDKAQPQHF
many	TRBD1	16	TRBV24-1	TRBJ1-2	TGTGCCACCAGTGATTTTAAGGGGGCAGGGAACTATGGCTACACCTTC	CATSDFKGAGNYGYTF
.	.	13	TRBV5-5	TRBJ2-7	TGTGCCAGCAGCTTGGCCCTTGGTAGCGAGCAGTACTTC	CASSLALGSEQYF
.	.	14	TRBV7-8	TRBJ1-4	TGTGCCAGCAGCGGCGGAACGAATAATGAAAAACTGTTTTTT	CASSGGTNNEKLFF
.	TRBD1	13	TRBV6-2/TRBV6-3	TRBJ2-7	TGTGCCAGCAGGGTGGCAGGGGGCAACGAGCAGTACTTC	CASRVAGGNEQYF
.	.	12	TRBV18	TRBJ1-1	TGTGCCAGCTCAACCGCTGACCTTGAAGCTTTCTTT	CASSTADLEAFF
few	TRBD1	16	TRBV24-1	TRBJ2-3	TGTGCCACCAGTGATACAGGGGACACAAGCACAGATACGCAGTATTTT	CATSDTGDTSTDTQYF
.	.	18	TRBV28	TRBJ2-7	TGTGCCAGCAGCTACCCCCTCGTTACAGGGCCCCTGACCTACGAGCAGTACTTC	CASSYPLVTGPLTYEQYF
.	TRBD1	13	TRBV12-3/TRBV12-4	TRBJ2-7	TGTGCCTGCAGTCCCGGGACAGACTACGAGCAGTACTTC	CACSPGTDYEQYF
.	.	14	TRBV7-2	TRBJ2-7	TGTGCCAGCAGCTTAACGGCAGGAGTTTACGAGCAGTACTTC	CASSLTAGVYEQYF
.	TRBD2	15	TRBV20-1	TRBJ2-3	TGCAGTGCCCCGACTAGCGCCGTGGGTACAGATACGCAGTATTTT	CSAPTSAVGTDTQYF
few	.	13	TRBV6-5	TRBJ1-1	TGTGCCAGCAGACCCGGGTCGAACACTGAAGCTTTCTTT	CASRPGSNTEAFF
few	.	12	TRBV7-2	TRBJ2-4	TGTGCCAGCAGCTTAACCAAAAACATTCAGTACTTC	CASSLTKNIQYF
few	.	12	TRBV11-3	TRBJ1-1	TGTGCCAGCAGCTCTAGGACATTTGAAGCTTTCTTT	CASSSRTFEAFF
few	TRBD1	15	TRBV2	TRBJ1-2	TGTGCCAGCAACCCCGACAGGGTGGGAAACTATGGCTACACCTTC	CASNPDRVGNYGYTF
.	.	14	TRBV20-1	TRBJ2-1	TGCAGTGCTAGCCGGGAAAGGCTGTTAAATGAGCAGTTCTTC	CSASRERLLNEQFF
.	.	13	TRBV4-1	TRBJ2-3	TGCGCCAGCAGCCAAACTTTCACAGATACGCAGTATTTT	CASSQTFTDTQYF
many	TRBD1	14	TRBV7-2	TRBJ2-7	TGTGCCAGCAGCTTAGCTTCGGGGCAGGGGGCTCCGTACTTC	CASSLASGQGAPYF
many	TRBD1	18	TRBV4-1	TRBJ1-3	TGCGCCAGCAGCCAAGATGGATCCGGGACAGGGTCTGGAAACACCATATATTTT	CASSQDGSGTGSGNTIYF
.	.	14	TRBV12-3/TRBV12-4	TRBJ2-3	TGTGCCAGCAGTCGTTCCGACGGCACAGATACGCAGTATTTT	CASSRSDGTDTQYF
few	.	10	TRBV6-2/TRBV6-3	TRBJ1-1	TGTGCCAGCAAAGGGGCTGAAGCTTTCTTT	CASKGAEAFF
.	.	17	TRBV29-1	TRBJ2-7	TGCAGCGTTGCTCTACTGAGACAAGACAGGGCGGGGTACGAGCAGGACTTC	CSVALLRQDRAGYEQDF
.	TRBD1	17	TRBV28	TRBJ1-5	TGTGCCAGCAGTACAATCTACAGGGGCTATAGCAATCAGCCCCAGCATTTT	CASSTIYRGYSNQPQHF
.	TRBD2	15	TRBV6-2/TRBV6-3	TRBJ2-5	TGTGCCAGCAGTCGACCTTTAAGCGGGGCAGAGACCCAGTACTTC	CASSRPLSGAETQYF
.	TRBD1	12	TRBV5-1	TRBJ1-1	TGCGCCAGCAAGGACAGGGGAGATGAAGCTTTCTTT	CASKDRGDEAFF
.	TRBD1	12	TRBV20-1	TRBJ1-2	TGCAGTGCTGAGACAGGGGGTCTTGGCTACACCTTC	CSAETGGLGYTF
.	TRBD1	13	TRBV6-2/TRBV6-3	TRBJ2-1	TGTGCCAGCAGTGCCAGGGGGAACAATGAGCAGTTCTTC	CASSARGNNEQFF
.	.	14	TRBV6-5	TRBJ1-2	TGTGCCAGCAGTTCCCACAGGGAGGGCTATGGCTACACCTTC	CASSSHREGYGYTF
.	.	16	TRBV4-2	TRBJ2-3	TGTGCCAGCAGCCAAGTGACGGCGGGGGCGGCAGATACGCAGTATTTT	CASSQVTAGAADTQYF
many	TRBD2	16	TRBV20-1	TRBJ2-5	TGCAGTGCTAGCGGACTAGCGGGGGGGTATGGAGAGACCCAGTACTTC	CSASGLAGGYGETQYF
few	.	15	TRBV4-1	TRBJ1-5	TGCGCCAGCAGCTCGCCGGGAGGACGCAATCAGCCCCAGCATTTT	CASSSPGGRNQPQHF
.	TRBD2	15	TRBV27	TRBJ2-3	TGTGCCAGCAGTCCACTAGCGGAGAGCACAGATACGCAGTATTTT	CASSPLAESTDTQYF
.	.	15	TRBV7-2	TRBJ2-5	TGTGCCAGCAGTTTCAACCGTGGAAGTCAAGAGACCCAGTACTTC	CASSFNRGSQETQYF
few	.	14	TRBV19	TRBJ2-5	TGTGCCAGTAGTATAGGGGGCGGTCAAGAGACCCAGTACTTC	CASSIGGGQETQYF
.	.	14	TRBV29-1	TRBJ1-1	TGCAGCGTTGCCCAGTTACTCATGAACACTGAAGCTTTCTTT	CSVAQLLMNTEAFF
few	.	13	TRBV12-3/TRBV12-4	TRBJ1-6	TGTGCCAGCAGTTTAGGAATTGACAGACACCTCCACTTT	CASSLGIDRHLHF
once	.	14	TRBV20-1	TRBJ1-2	TGCAGTGCTCGAAAACCGGGACCGGGTACGGGCTACACCTTC	CSARKPGPGTGYTF
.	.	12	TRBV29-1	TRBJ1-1	TGCAGCGTTGGTTGGCGGGACACTGAAGCTTTCTTT	CSVGWRDTEAFF
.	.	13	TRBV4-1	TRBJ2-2	TGCGCCAGCAGCCAAGATTTATTGGATCGGCTGTTTTTT	CASSQDLLDRLFF
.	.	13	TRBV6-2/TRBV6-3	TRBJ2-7	TGTGCCAGCGACAGCGGCGGGATATACGAGCAGTACTTC	CASDSGGIYEQYF
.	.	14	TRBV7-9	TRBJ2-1	TGTGCCAGCAGCTTAACAGACCGATCCGATGAGCAGTTCTTC	CASSLTDRSDEQFF